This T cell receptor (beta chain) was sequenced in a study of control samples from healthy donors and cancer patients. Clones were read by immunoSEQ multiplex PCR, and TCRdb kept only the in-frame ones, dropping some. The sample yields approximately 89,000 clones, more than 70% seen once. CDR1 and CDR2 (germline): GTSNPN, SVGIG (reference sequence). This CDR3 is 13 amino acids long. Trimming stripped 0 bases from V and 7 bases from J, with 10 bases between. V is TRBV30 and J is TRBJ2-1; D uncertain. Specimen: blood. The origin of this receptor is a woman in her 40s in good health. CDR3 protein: CAWSVTARNEQFF. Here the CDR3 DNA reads TGTGCCTGGAGTGTAACCGCGAGGAATGAGCAGTTCTTC.